Listed here are 29 T cell receptor beta chains from one sample, sequenced in a study of blood T cell repertoires in COVID-19. TCRdb's table, derived via immunoSEQ multiplex PCR, lists solely in-frame clones and lacks some. The profile shows 25,000 to 35,000 clones, roughly nine tenths of them singletons. Input material: peripheral blood. All receptors derive from a human donor with active COVID-19. The donor label of this sample is uncertain.

This clone showed up just once. The chain joins TRBV5-1 to TRBJ1-1; TRBD1 might be the D (6 bases). The CDR3 is 18 residues long. Trimming left V 4 bases short and J 0 bases short, with 22 bases between. Looked up from germline, CDR1 is SGHRS and CDR2 is YFSETQ. The CDR3: CASSPSRQALGMNTEAFF. The CDR3 DNA reads as TGCGCCAGCAGCCCTTCGAGACAGGCCTTGGGCATGAACACTGAAGCTTTCTTT.

This chain links TRBV28 with TRBJ2-5, with 7 bases matching TRBD1. CDR1 MDHEN and CDR2 SYDVKM come from the germline V gene. After removal of 5 bases from V and 5 bases from J, the junction contained 11 bases not matched to a gene. The CDR3 loop spans 15 amino acids. CDR3 in amino acids: CASSPGGRGWETQYF. CDR3 bases: TGTGCCAGCAGTCCTGGAGGCAGGGGGTGGGAGACCCAGTACTTC.

The rearrangement joins TRBV4-3 to TRBJ2-7; D possibly corresponds to TRBD1 (6 bases). Germline-derived CDR1 and CDR2 are LGHNA and YSLEER. The CDR3 runs to 16 residues. V gave up 0 bases and J gave up 0 bases, with 12 bases separating them. The CDR3 DNA reads as TGCGCCAGCAGCCAAGATCGAGGGGACAACTCCTACGAGCAGTACTTC. Its translation: CASSQDRGDNSYEQYF.

The chain employs TRBV2 and TRBJ1-6; TRBD1 is a possible D gene (5 bases). Trimming shortened V by 7 bases and J by 5 bases, and 24 bases separated the two germline ends. Germline V CDR1 and CDR2: SNHLY, FYNNEI. CDR3 size: 18 residues. The CDR3 DNA sequence: TGTGCCAGCACCCGGGGGGTCTTAGGTTTGGTTGATAATTCACCCCTCCACTTT. Residues: CASTRGVLGLVDNSPLHF. Full variable domain (remainder filled in from reference TRBV2 and TRBJ1-6): EPEVTQTPSHQVTQMGQEVILRCVPISNHLYFYWYRQILGQKVEFLVSFYNNEISEKSEIFDDQFSVERPDGSNFTLKIRSTKLEDSAMYFCASTRGVLGLVDNSPLHFGNGTRLTVT.

This chain connects TRBV5-8 to TRBJ2-5, with D perhaps TRBD2 (6 bases). Deletions cut 4 bases from V and 2 bases from J, with 9 bases between. The CDR3 has 13 residues. CDR1 and CDR2 (germline): SGHTS, YDEGEE. CDR3 DNA: TGTGCCAGCAGCGGCCGGGGGCAAGAGACCCAGTACTTC. This translates into CASSGRGQETQYF.

In its sample, this clone was seen once. V and J are TRBV27 and TRBJ2-1; D is possibly TRBD2 (6 bases). The germline V and J ends were trimmed by 5 bases and 4 bases, with 18 bases remaining between them. From germline, CDR1 is MNHEY and CDR2 SMNVEV (reference sequence). The CDR3 length is 16 residues. The CDR3 reads CASSRPGISGYNEQFF. DNA of the CDR3: TGTGCCAGCAGTCGGCCGGGGATTAGCGGATACAATGAGCAGTTCTTC.

The chain carries TRBV11-2 and TRBJ1-2; 9 nucleotides match TRBD1. CDR3 size: 13 residues. The ends lost 6 bases at V and 3 bases at J; junction bases unmatched: 2. From germline, CDR1 is SGHAT and CDR2 FQNNGV. The CDR3, as DNA: TGTGCCAGCAGAACAGGGGGCTACTATGGCTACACCTTC. Its translation is CASRTGGYYGYTF.

The chain couples TRBV27 to TRBJ1-2; TRBD1 agrees at 7 bases. Germline V gives CDR1 MNHEY, CDR2 SMNVEV (reference sequence). J lost 7 bases, V lost 2 bases, and 10 bases had no gene match. The CDR3 length is 15 residues. CDR3 coding DNA: TGTGCCAGCAGTTTAAATACGGGAGGGGGCCTTGGCTACACCTTC. Translation gives CASSLNTGGGLGYTF.

The CDR3 DNA reads as TGTGCCAGCAGCCTAGGACAGGGAGGGGGCTACACCTTC. This translates into CASSLGQGGGYTF. The gene calls are TRBV5-5 and TRBJ1-2, with 8 bases lining up with TRBD1. The V gene's germline CDR1 is SGHKS and CDR2 YYEKEE (reference sequence). The CDR3 has 13 amino acids. V was pared by 4 bases and J by 8 bases, with 7 bases of the junction left unmatched.

The V and J genes are TRBV6-6 and TRBJ2-2; 7 nucleotides align to TRBD1. V was pared by 8 bases and J by 4 bases, with 7 bases of the junction left unmatched. Germline V gene data show CDR1 as MNHNY and CDR2 as SVGAGI (reference sequence). The CDR3 length is 14 residues. This chain's CDR3 is CASSPQGITGELFF. Written as DNA, the CDR3 is TGTGCCAGCTCCCCACAGGGGATCACCGGGGAGCTGTTTTTT.

This clone was detected only a few times. The chain recombines TRBV11-2 with TRBJ2-2; D is possibly TRBD1 (5 bases). Trimming removed 1 base from V and 3 bases from J, with 12 bases in between. The CDR3 has 16 amino acids. CDR1 and CDR2 (germline): SGHAT, FQNNGV. This chain's CDR3 is CASSLGGWGDTGELFF. DNA for the CDR3: TGTGCCAGCAGCTTAGGGGGCTGGGGTGACACCGGGGAGCTGTTTTTT.

V gene TRBV11-1 combines with J gene TRBJ2-1; 9 bases fit TRBD1. The CDR3 is made up of 16 amino acids. Trimming removed 0 bases from V and 4 bases from J; junction bases left unmatched: 4. The germline V gene encodes CDR1 SGHAT and CDR2 FQDESV (reference sequence). The CDR3 reads CASSLALDRGYNEQFF. As DNA, the CDR3 is TGTGCCAGCAGCTTAGCATTGGACAGGGGTTACAATGAGCAGTTCTTC.

The table lists this clone with a count of one. The CDR3: CASSYSGGAGEKLFF. CDR3 coding DNA: TGTGCCAGCAGTTACTCAGGGGGCGCGGGAGAAAAACTGTTTTTT. The chain carries TRBV6-5 and TRBJ1-4; 7 nucleotides match TRBD1. The V segment lost 0 bases and the J segment 8 bases; nucleotides outside the gene matches: 6. Germline values: CDR1 MNHEY, CDR2 SVGAGI. The CDR3 contains 15 residues.

The chain combines TRBV10-1 with TRBJ1-6; 7 bases are a match to TRBD1. V lost 8 bases and J lost 7; bases outside the gene matches: 5. This CDR3 spans 13 amino acids. The germline V gene has CDR1 WNHNN and CDR2 SYGVQD (reference sequence). The CDR3 here is CASQTGLNSPLHF. CDR3 DNA sequence: TGCGCCAGCCAGACAGGGCTCAATTCACCCCTCCACTTT.

In its sample, this clone was seen a few times. V and J are TRBV30 and TRBJ1-4; 7 nucleotides align to TRBD1. The CDR3 is made up of 14 amino acids. J gave up 6 bases and V 3 bases, and 7 bases lay outside the gene matches. Germline CDR1 is GTSNPN and CDR2 is SVGIG (reference sequence). The CDR3 protein is CAWSPGQGDEKLFF. DNA of the CDR3: TGTGCCTGGAGCCCCGGCCAGGGGGATGAAAAACTGTTTTTT.

The rearrangement links TRBV5-4 to TRBJ1-2, with 11 nucleotides matching TRBD1. J gave up 0 bases and V 3 bases, and 1 base lay outside the gene matches. The V gene's germline CDR1 is SGHNT and CDR2 YYREEE (reference sequence). The CDR3 consists of 15 residues. The CDR3 DNA reads as TGTGCCAGCAGCTGGACAGGGGGCGCTAACTATGGCTACACCTTC. This codes for CASSWTGGANYGYTF.

The chain couples TRBV4-3 to TRBJ2-1, with 8 nucleotides matching TRBD1. This CDR3 contains 16 residues. Germline V CDR1 and CDR2: LGHNA, YSLEER. Unmatched junction bases numbered 8, after V lost 0 bases and J lost 7 bases. The CDR3 here is CASSQERTGGLNEQFF. The DNA for the CDR3 is TGCGCCAGCAGCCAAGAGCGAACAGGGGGATTGAATGAGCAGTTCTTC.

This sequence joins TRBV29-1 and TRBJ2-3; TRBD1 aligns across 9 bases. The CDR3 totals 13 residues. V shed 3 bases, J shed 5 bases, and the junction held 3 bases outside the gene matches. Germline CDR1 reads SQVTM; CDR2 reads ANQGSEA. Here the CDR3 reads CSVEGTGKDTQYF. The CDR3 bases are TGCAGCGTTGAGGGGACAGGGAAAGATACGCAGTATTTT.

The chain couples TRBV25-1 to TRBJ2-7; 8 bases align to TRBD2. This CDR3 comprises 15 residues. With V trimmed by 3 bases and J by 3 bases, 7 bases remained unmatched. Germline loops: CDR1 MGHDK, CDR2 SYGVNS. The CDR3 spells CASSDPGTRGYEQYF. The CDR3 nucleotides read TGTGCCAGCAGTGACCCTGGGACTAGGGGCTACGAGCAGTACTTC.

The genes are TRBV5-8 and TRBJ2-1; 11 bases fit TRBD1. The CDR3 runs 16 residues. CDR1 SGHTS and CDR2 YDEGEE come from the germline V gene. V was clipped by 5 bases and J by 4 bases; unmatched bases: 8. CDR3 DNA: TGTGCCAGCAGATTCCTCGGACAGGGGGCTTACAATGAGCAGTTCTTC. Translated, it gives CASRFLGQGAYNEQFF.

V usage is TRBV19 and J usage is TRBJ2-5; 11 bases align to TRBD2. The CDR3 loop spans 15 amino acids. The germline CDR1 and CDR2 sequences are LNHDA and SQIVND (reference sequence). With V trimmed by 9 bases and J by 1 base, 7 bases remained unmatched. CDR3 loop: CASRRLAGIQETQYF. The DNA for the CDR3 is TGTGCCAGCCGAAGACTAGCGGGAATCCAAGAGACCCAGTACTTC.

The rearrangement uses TRBV4-1 and TRBJ2-7, with D maybe TRBD2 (6 bases). CDR3 size: 14 residues. Per germline, CDR1 MGHRA and CDR2 YSYEKL. The ends were cut back, 4 bases at V and 7 bases at J, with 17 bases in the middle. CDR3 residues: CASSPSGVLREQYF. The CDR3 DNA reads TGCGCCAGCAGCCCCTCGGGAGTTCTACGTGAGCAGTACTTC.

This chain connects TRBV2 to TRBJ2-5; 9 nucleotides agree with TRBD2. The CDR3 extends over 16 amino acids. The V gene end was trimmed by 6 bases and the J gene end by 4 bases; junction bases not matched to a gene: 12. Germline CDR1 is SNHLY and CDR2 is FYNNEI. CDR3 sequence reads: CASRVHSVLAGETQYF. The DNA of the CDR3 is TGTGCCAGCAGGGTCCACTCCGTACTAGCGGGAGAGACCCAGTACTTC.

This clone was observed a single time. The V and J genes are TRBV16 and TRBJ1-1, with a weak D call TRBD1 (6 bases). This CDR3 is built from 14 residues. V shed 2 bases and J shed 4 bases, with 11 bases lying between them. The germline gives CDR1 KGHSY, CDR2 FQNENV. The CDR3 protein is CASSQNRAATEAFF. In DNA form, the CDR3 reads TGTGCCAGCAGCCAAAACAGGGCGGCCACTGAAGCTTTCTTT.

The chain recombines TRBV7-2 with TRBJ2-5, with 14 bases matching TRBD2. Germline V CDR1 and CDR2: SGHTA, FQGNSA. This CDR3 comprises 18 residues. After removal of 1 base from V and 4 bases from J, the junction contained 8 bases not matched to a gene. CDR3 loop: CASSLGTSGRRRGETQYF. In nucleotides, the CDR3 is TGTGCCAGCAGCTTAGGGACTAGCGGGAGGCGGAGGGGAGAGACCCAGTACTTC. Variable domain in full (rest from reference TRBV7-2 and TRBJ2-5): GAGVSQSPSNKVTEKGKDVELRCDPISGHTALYWYRQSLGQGLEFLIYFQGNSAPDKSGLPSDRFSAERTGGSVSTLTIQRTQQEDSAVYLCASSLGTSGRRRGETQYFGPGTRLLVL.

This chain uses TRBV6-2 or TRBV6-3 with TRBJ1-2; a possible D gene is TRBD1 (5 bases). Germline-derived CDR1 and CDR2 are MNHEY and SVGEGT. Trimming took 2 bases from V and 7 from J, leaving 17 bases between them. This CDR3 has 15 amino acids. The CDR3, as DNA: TGTGCCAGCAGTTACGGGGCAGGTAGAACGGTTGGCTACACCTTC. As protein: CASSYGAGRTVGYTF.

The chain has TRBV5-4 and TRBJ2-3; D possibly corresponds to TRBD1 (6 bases). Trimming took 4 bases from V and 7 from J, leaving 13 bases between them. Per germline, CDR1 SGHNT and CDR2 YYREEE (reference sequence). The CDR3 covers 13 residues. The CDR3 nucleotides are TGTGCCAGCAGCCACGAGGACAGAAATACGCAGTATTTT. It is translated as CASSHEDRNTQYF. Using reference TRBV5-4 and TRBJ2-3 for the parts outside the CDR3, the full variable domain is ETGVTQSPTHLIKTRGQQVTLRCSSQSGHNTVSWYQQALGQGPQFIFQYYREEENGRGNFPPRFSGLQFPNYSSELNVNALELDDSALYLCASSHEDRNTQYFGPGTRLTVL.

The chain couples TRBV28 to TRBJ2-1; 8 bases map to TRBD1. The V segment lost 2 bases and the J segment 8 bases; nucleotides outside the gene matches: 2. The CDR3 totals 13 residues. Germline CDR1 is MDHEN and CDR2 is SYDVKM. CDR3 sequence (DNA): TGTGCCAGCAGTTTACAGGGGGCCGATGAGCAGTTCTTC. Protein: CASSLQGADEQFF.

The chain couples TRBV14 to TRBJ1-5; D gene uncertain. This CDR3 has 14 amino acids. V lost 1 base and J lost 4, with 8 bases in between. Germline CDR1 is SGHDN and CDR2 is FVKESK. CDR3 nucleotide sequence: TGTGCCAGCAGCCAAGGTCCGGGTAATCAGCCCCAGCATTTT. This encodes CASSQGPGNQPQHF. Together with reference TRBV14 and TRBJ1-5, the CDR3 gives the full variable domain: EAGVTQFPSHSVIEKGQTVTLRCDPISGHDNLYWYRRVMGKEIKFLLHFVKESKQDESGMPNNRFLAERTGGTYSTLKVQPAELEDSGVYFCASSQGPGNQPQHFGDGTRLSIL.